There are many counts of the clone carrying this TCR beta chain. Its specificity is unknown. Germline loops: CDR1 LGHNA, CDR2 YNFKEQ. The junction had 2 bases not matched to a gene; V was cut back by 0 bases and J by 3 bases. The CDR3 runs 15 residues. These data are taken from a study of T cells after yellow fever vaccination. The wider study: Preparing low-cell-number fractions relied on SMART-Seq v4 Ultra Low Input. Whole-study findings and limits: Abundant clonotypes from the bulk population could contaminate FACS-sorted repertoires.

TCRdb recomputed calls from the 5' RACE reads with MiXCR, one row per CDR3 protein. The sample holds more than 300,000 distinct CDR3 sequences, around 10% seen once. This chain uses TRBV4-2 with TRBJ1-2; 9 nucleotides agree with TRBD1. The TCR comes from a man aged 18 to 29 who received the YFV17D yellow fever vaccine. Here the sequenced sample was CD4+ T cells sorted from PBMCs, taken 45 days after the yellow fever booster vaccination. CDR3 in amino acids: CASSQDRDRDYGYTF. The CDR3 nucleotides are TGTGCCAGCAGCCAAGACCGGGACAGGGACTATGGCTACACCTTC.